These 17 T cell receptor beta chains came from one sample sequenced in a study of CD8+ T cells in alopecia areata. Extraction and reverse transcription of RNA yielded cDNA as the sequencing template. TCRdb's copy holds only in-frame clones and misses some; the assay was immunoSEQ multiplex PCR. The sample lists 93,000 or so clones, under 90% seen once, with over 8.5% in the top ten. Treatment: oral pan-JAK inhibitor, 5-10 mg twice daily. The source was CD8+ T cells sorted from blood, collected between weeks 30 and 35, from a patient treated with tofacitinib. These receptors were obtained from a human donor with alopecia areata.

The chain uses TRBV2 and TRBJ1-2, with D maybe TRBD1 (5 bases). The V end was cut by 1 base, the J end by 3 bases, with 15 bases between. The CDR3 spans 16 residues. Germline V gene data show CDR1 as SNHLY and CDR2 as FYNNEI. CDR3 residues: CASSEGERGWDYGYTF. CDR3 sequence (DNA): TGTGCCAGCAGTGAAGGGGAAAGGGGATGGGACTATGGCTACACCTTC.

V usage is TRBV6-5 and J usage is TRBJ2-7; 11 nucleotides align to TRBD2. After removal of 5 bases from V and 3 bases from J, the junction contained 6 bases not matched to a gene. The CDR3 covers 15 residues. Germline assignment: CDR1 MNHEY and CDR2 SVGAGI. In DNA, the CDR3 is TGTGCCAGCAGTGGGACTAGCGGCTACTTCTACGAGCAGTACTTC. Translation: CASSGTSGYFYEQYF.

The chain links TRBV7-6 to TRBJ2-7; a weak D match, TRBD1 (6 bases). The CDR3 contains 15 residues. V shed 1 base and J shed 2 bases, with 12 bases lying between them. Germline lookup yields CDR1 SGHVS and CDR2 FNYEAQ. The CDR3, as DNA: TGTGCCAGCAGCTTAGAGCGGACAGCTGCCTACGAGCAGTACTTC. Translation gives CASSLERTAAYEQYF.

The chain combines TRBV18 with TRBJ2-3; possibly TRBD1 for D (6 bases). CDR3 length equals 15 residues. Trimming cost V 3 bases and J 4 bases, with 14 bases left between them. CDR1 KGHSH and CDR2 LQKENI come from the germline V gene. The DNA for the CDR3 is TGTGCCAGCTCACCCCAGGGGTCCCCCGCAGATACGCAGTATTTT. This codes for CASSPQGSPADTQYF.

This clone occurred a few times. The chain uses TRBV14 and TRBJ1-1; D is undetermined. CDR3 length: 16 residues. The V gene lost 1 base and the J gene lost 3 bases, with 15 bases spanning the gap. Germline CDR1 is SGHDN and CDR2 is FVKESK. The CDR3 coding sequence is TGTGCCAGCAGCCAAGCGCTGGGGAGAGTCGACACTGAAGCTTTCTTT. Protein product: CASSQALGRVDTEAFF.

J is TRBJ2-1 and V is TRBV27, with unresolved D. The V gene lost 3 bases and the J gene lost 0 bases, with 6 bases spanning the gap. CDR1 is MNHEY, CDR2 SMNVEV, per germline (reference sequence). The CDR3 runs 14 residues. In DNA form, the CDR3 reads TGTGCCAGCAGTTTTAAGAGCTCCTACAATGAGCAGTTCTTC. Amino acid sequence: CASSFKSSYNEQFF.

The chain employs TRBV4-1 and TRBJ2-5, with a weak D call TRBD2 (6 bases). The J call is uncertain, as TRBJ2-7 better fits the DNA end. The CDR3 runs to 15 residues. Germline CDR1 and CDR2: MGHRA and YSYEKL. In nucleotides, the CDR3 is TGCGCCAGCAGCCATGGGCTAGCGTCGACCTACGAGCAGTACTTC. Translation: CASSHGLASTYEQYF.

This clone occurred once. This chain connects TRBV4-1 to TRBJ2-7; D is uncertain. Trimming left V 0 bases short and J 1 base short, with 7 bases between. This CDR3 spans 14 amino acids. CDR1 and CDR2 (germline): MGHRA, YSYEKL. The CDR3 loop is CASSQDPGSYEQYF. The DNA for the CDR3 is TGCGCCAGCAGCCAAGATCCAGGATCCTACGAGCAGTACTTC.

This clone has just one count. The V call is TRBV7-8, the J call TRBJ2-3; TRBD2 aligns across 9 bases. The V segment lost 9 bases and the J segment 0 bases; nucleotides outside the gene matches: 4. The CDR3 has 14 residues. Germline loops: CDR1 SGHVS, CDR2 FQNEAQ. CDR3 in DNA: TGTGCCAGTCGGACTAGCGACAGCACAGATACGCAGTATTTT. It specifies CASRTSDSTDTQYF.

This chain joins TRBV2 and TRBJ2-7, with D tentatively TRBD1 or TRBD2 (5 bases each). The CDR3 totals 16 residues. The germline V and J ends were trimmed by 2 bases and 1 base, with 15 bases remaining between them. Germline CDR1 is SNHLY and CDR2 is FYNNEI. CDR3 sequence reads: CASSESAGTGSYEQYF. The CDR3, as DNA: TGTGCCAGCAGTGAATCGGCCGGGACGGGATCCTACGAGCAGTACTTC.

This rearrangement joins TRBV5-4 to TRBJ2-5, with 9 positions matching TRBD1. Matching the DNA end better, TRBJ2-7 makes the J call doubtful. The CDR3 is made up of 14 amino acids. Germline V lookup: CDR1 SGHNT, CDR2 YYREEE (reference sequence). CDR3 loop: CASSWTGASYEQYF. As DNA, the CDR3 is TGTGCCAGCAGCTGGACAGGGGCTTCCTACGAGCAGTACTTC.

The chain carries TRBV7-3 and TRBJ2-3, with 9 bases matching TRBD2. This CDR3 contains 17 residues. Germline trimming cut 6 bases from V and 2 bases from J; bases unmatched to any gene: 12. Germline V gene sequence: CDR1 SGHTA, CDR2 FQGTGA. DNA for the CDR3: TGTGCCAGCAGTCAACGAGGGTGGACTAGCGACACAGATACGCAGTATTTT. It translates to CASSQRGWTSDTDTQYF. Looking up the rest from reference TRBV7-3 and TRBJ2-3 gives the full variable domain: GAGVSQTPSNKVTEKGKYVELRCDPISGHTALYWYRQSLGQGPEFLIYFQGTGAADDSGLPNDRFFAVRPEGSVSTLKIQRTERGDSAVYLCASSQRGWTSDTDTQYFGPGTRLTVL.

The chain carries TRBV9 and TRBJ1-1, with 7 bases lining up with TRBD1. Trimming at V came to 3 bases and at J to 11 bases, leaving 13 bases not matched to a gene. Looked up from germline, CDR1 is SGDLS and CDR2 is YYNGEE. The CDR3 is 14 amino acids. Written as DNA, the CDR3 is TGTGCCAGCAGCGCAATGACAGCCCAGGGGGTGGCTTTCTTT. Translating gives CASSAMTAQGVAFF.

V is TRBV10-1 and J is TRBJ2-7, with no clear D. The germline V gene encodes CDR1 WNHNN and CDR2 SYGVQD (reference sequence). The length of the CDR3 is 15 residues. V lost 0 bases and J 0 bases, leaving 9 bases between the germline ends. The CDR3 protein is CASSESVGSSYEQYF. CDR3 bases: TGCGCCAGCAGTGAGTCCGTGGGCAGCTCCTACGAGCAGTACTTC.

The chain links TRBV27 to TRBJ2-3, with 8 bases aligning to TRBD2. CDR3 length: 16 residues. Looked up from germline, CDR1 is MNHEY and CDR2 is SMNVEV (reference sequence). Trimming at V came to 5 bases and at J to 2 bases, leaving 9 bases not matched to a gene. The CDR3 sequence is CASSTRREGNTDTQYF. CDR3 nucleotide sequence: TGTGCCAGCAGTACCCGACGGGAGGGAAACACAGATACGCAGTATTTT.

The chain is built from TRBV29-1 and TRBJ2-1; maybe TRBD2 (6 bases). The CDR3 spans 13 residues. Per germline, CDR1 SQVTM and CDR2 ANQGSEA. V lost 8 bases to trimming and J lost 1 base, with 12 bases between them. CDR3 loop: CSSDGGSYNEQFF. The DNA for the CDR3 is TGCAGCTCTGACGGGGGTTCCTACAATGAGCAGTTCTTC.

The V gene is TRBV4-1, the J gene TRBJ1-1, with 9 bases lining up with TRBD1. Germline loops: CDR1 MGHRA, CDR2 YSYEKL. The CDR3 spans 14 residues. J was trimmed by 5 bases and V by 4 bases; bases with no gene match: 5. The CDR3 coding sequence is TGCGCCAGCAGCCCGGGACAGGGTACGACTGAAGCTTTCTTT. This translates into CASSPGQGTTEAFF.